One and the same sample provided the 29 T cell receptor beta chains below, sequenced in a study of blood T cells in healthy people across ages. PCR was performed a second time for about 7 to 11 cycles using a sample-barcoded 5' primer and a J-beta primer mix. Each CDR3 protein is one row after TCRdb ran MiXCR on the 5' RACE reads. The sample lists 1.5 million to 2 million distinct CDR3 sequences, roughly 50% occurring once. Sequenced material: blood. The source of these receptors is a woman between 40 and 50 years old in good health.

The CDR3 DNA follows: TGTGCCAGCAGTGACGTTGACAGGGCTTCTACATTTCTAGCCAAAAACATTCAGTACTTC. Amino acids: CASSDVDRASTFLAKNIQYF. V and J are TRBV2 and TRBJ2-4, with 7 bases that match TRBD1. CDR3 length: 20 residues. Trimming removed 3 bases from V and 0 bases from J; junction bases left unmatched: 17. In germline, CDR1 is SNHLY, CDR2 FYNNEI.

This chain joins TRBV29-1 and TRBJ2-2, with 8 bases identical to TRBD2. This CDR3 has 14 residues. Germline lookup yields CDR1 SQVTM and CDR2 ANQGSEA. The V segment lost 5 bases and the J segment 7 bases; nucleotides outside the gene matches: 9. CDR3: CSVSGGQGNGELFF. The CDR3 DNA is TGCAGCGTTAGCGGGGGCCAAGGGAACGGGGAGCTGTTTTTT.

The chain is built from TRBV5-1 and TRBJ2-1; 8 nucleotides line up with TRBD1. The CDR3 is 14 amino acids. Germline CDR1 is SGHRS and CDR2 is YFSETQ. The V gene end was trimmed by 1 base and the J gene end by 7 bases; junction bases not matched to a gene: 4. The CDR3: CASSLYQGANEQFF. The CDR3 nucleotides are TGCGCCAGCAGCTTGTATCAGGGGGCGAATGAGCAGTTCTTC.

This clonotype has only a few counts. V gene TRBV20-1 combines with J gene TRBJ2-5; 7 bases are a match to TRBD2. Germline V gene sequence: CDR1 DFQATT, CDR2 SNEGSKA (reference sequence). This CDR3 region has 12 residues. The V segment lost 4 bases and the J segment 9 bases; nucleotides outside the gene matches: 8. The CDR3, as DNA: TGCAGTGCTATTGGGGGGACTACTCCCCAGTACTTC. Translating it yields CSAIGGTTPQYF.

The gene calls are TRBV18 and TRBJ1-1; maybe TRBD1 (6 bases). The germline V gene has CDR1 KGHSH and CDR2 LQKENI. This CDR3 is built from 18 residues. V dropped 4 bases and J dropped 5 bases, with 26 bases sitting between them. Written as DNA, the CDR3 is TGTGCCAGCTCACAACTCCCACTCCAGGAGGGGGTCGGGACTGAAGCTTTCTTT. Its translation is CASSQLPLQEGVGTEAFF.

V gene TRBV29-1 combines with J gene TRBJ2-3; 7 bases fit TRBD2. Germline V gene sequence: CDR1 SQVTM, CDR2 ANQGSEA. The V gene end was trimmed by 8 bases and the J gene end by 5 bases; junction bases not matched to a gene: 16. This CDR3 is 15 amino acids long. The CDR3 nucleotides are TGCAGCCCTAGGGGAGGGAGGGGTGCCGTAGATACGCAGTATTTT. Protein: CSPRGGRGAVDTQYF.

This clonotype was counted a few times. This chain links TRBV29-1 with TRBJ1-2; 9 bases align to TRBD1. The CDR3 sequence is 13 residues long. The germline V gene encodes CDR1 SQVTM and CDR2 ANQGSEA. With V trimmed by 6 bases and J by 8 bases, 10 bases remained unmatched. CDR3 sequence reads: CSVTRTGAGGYTF. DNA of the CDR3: TGCAGCGTGACCAGGACAGGGGCGGGGGGCTACACCTTC.

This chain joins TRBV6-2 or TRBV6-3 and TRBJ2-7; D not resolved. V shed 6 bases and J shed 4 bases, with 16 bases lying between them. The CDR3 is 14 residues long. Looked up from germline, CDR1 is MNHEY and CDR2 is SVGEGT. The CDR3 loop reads CASSQYGSVYEQYF. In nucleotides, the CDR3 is TGTGCCAGCAGCCAGTATGGGTCTGTGTACGAGCAGTACTTC.

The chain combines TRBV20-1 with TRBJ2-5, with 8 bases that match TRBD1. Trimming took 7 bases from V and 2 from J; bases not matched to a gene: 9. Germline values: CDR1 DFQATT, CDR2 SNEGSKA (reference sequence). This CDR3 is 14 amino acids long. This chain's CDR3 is CSGNRDRRQETQYF. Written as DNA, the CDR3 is TGCAGTGGTAACCGGGACAGGAGACAAGAGACCCAGTACTTC.

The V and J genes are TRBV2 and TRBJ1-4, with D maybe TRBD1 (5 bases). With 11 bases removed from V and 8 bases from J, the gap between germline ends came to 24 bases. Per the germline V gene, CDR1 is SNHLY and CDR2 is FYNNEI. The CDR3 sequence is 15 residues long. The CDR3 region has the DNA TGTGCCGGCCGACTCCGGGCAGGGATTGAAGAAAAACTGTTTTTT. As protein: CAGRLRAGIEEKLFF. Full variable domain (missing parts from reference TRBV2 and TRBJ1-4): EPEVTQTPSHQVTQMGQEVILRCVPISNHLYFYWYRQILGQKVEFLVSFYNNEISEKSEIFDDQFSVERPDGSNFTLKIRSTKLEDSAMYFCAGRLRAGIEEKLFFGSGTQLSVL.

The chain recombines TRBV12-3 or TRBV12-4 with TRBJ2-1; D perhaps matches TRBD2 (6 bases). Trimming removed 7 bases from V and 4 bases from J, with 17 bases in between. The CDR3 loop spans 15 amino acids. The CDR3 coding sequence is TGTGCCAGCAATAAACCCCGCGGGGCATACAATGAGCAGTTCTTC. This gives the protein CASNKPRGAYNEQFF.

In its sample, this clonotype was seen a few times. The CDR3 protein is CSARPGQGGNEQFF. Here the CDR3 DNA reads TGCAGTGCTAGACCGGGACAGGGAGGCAATGAGCAGTTCTTC. The V gene is TRBV20-1, the J gene TRBJ2-1; TRBD1 matches at 9 bases. The V segment lost 2 bases and the J segment 6 bases; nucleotides outside the gene matches: 5. This CDR3 region has 14 residues. Germline CDR1 and CDR2: DFQATT and SNEGSKA (reference sequence).

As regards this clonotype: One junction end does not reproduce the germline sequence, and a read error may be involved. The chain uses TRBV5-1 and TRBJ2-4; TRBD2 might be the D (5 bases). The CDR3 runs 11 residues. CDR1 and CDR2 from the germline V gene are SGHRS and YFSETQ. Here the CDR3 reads CAGSLKGEQYF. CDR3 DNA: TGCGCCGGCAGCTTGAAGGGAGAGCAGTACTTC.

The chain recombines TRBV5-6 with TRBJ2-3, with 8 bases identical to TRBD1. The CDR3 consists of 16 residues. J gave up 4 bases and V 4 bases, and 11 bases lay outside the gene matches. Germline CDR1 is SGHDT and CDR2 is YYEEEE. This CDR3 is CASSDRTGRRADTQYF. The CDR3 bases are TGTGCCAGCAGCGACCGGACAGGGAGGCGGGCAGATACGCAGTATTTT.

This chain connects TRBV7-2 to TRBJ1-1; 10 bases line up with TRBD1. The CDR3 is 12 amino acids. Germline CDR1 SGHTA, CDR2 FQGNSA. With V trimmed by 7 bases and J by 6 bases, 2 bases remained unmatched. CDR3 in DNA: TGTGCCAGCAACGGACAGGGGGCTGAAGCTTTCTTT. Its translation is CASNGQGAEAFF. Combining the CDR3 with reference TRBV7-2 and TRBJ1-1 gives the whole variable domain GAGVSQSPSNKVTEKGKDVELRCDPISGHTALYWYRQSLGQGLEFLIYFQGNSAPDKSGLPSDRFSAERTGGSVSTLTIQRTQQEDSAVYLCASNGQGAEAFFGQGTRLTVV.

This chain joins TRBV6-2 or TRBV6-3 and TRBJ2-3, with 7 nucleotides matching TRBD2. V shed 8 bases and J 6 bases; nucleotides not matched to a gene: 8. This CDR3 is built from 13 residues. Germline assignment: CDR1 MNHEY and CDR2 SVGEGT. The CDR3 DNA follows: TGTGCCAGCTTGCTAGCGGCCGGGGATACGCAGTATTTT. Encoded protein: CASLLAAGDTQYF.

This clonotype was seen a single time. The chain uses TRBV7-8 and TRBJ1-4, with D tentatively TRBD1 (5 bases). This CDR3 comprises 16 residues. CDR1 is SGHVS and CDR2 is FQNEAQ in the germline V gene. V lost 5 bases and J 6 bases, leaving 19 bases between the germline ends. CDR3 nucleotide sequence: TGTGCCAGCAGCCCTTCACCCGATTGGGGGTATGAAAAACTGTTTTTT. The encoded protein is CASSPSPDWGYEKLFF.

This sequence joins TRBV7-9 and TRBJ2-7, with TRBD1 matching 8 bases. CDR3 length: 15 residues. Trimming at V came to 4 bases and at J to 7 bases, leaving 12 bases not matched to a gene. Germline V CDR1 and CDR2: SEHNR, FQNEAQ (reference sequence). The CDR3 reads CASSSGQDSYNEQYF. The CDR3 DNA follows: TGTGCCAGCAGCTCGGGACAGGACTCCTACAATGAGCAGTACTTC.

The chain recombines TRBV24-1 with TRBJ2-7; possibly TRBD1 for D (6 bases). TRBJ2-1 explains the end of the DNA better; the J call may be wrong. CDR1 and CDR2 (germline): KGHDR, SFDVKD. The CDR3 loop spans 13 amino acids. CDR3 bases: TGTGCCACCAGTGTCCAGGGGTCTTACGAGCAGTTCTTC. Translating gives CATSVQGSYEQFF.

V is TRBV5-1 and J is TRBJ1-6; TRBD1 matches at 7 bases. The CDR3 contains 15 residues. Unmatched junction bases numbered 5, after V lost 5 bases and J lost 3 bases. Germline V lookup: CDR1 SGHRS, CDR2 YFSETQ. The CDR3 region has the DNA TGCGCCAGCAGTGGGGGACAGTTCTATAATTCACCCCTCCACTTT. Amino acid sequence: CASSGGQFYNSPLHF.

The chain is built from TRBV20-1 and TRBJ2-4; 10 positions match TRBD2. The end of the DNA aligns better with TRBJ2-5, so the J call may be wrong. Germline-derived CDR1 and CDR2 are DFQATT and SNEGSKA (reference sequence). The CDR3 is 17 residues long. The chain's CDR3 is CSARASGGAQLQETQYF. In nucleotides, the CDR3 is TGCAGTGCTAGAGCCAGCGGGGGGGCCCAGTTACAAGAGACCCAGTACTTC.

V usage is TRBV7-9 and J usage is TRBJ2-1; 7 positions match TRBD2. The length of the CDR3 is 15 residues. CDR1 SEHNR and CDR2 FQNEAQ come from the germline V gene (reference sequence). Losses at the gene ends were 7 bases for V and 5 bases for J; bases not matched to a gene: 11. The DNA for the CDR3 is TGTGCCAGCACCCCTAGCGGAATTCGGGACAATGAGCAGTTCTTC. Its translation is CASTPSGIRDNEQFF.

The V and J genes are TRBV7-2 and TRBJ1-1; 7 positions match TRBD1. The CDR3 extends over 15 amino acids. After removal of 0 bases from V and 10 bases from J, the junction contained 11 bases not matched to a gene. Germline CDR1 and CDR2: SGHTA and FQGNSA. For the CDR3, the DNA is TGTGCCAGCAGCTTAGCGTCCAGGGGGGTTCTAGGAGCTTTCTTT. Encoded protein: CASSLASRGVLGAFF.

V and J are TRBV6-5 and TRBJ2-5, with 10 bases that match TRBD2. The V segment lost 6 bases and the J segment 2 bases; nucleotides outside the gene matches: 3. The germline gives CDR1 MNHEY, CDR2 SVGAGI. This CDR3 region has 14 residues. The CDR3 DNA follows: TGTGCCAGCAGGAAAGCGGGGGGGCAAGAGACCCAGTACTTC. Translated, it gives CASRKAGGQETQYF.

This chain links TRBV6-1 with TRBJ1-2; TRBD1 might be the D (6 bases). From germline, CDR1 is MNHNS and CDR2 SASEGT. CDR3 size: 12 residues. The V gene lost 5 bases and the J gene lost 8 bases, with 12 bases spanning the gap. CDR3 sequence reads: CASSPDRSGYTF. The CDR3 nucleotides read TGTGCCAGCAGTCCGGACAGAAGCGGCTACACCTTC.

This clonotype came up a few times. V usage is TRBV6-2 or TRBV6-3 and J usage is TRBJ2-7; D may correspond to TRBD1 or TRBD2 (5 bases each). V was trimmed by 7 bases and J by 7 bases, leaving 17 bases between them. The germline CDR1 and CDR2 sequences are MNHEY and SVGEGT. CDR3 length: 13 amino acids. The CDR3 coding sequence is TGTGCCAGCAATTCCGGGACCCTATGGGAGCAGTACTTC. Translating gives CASNSGTLWEQYF.

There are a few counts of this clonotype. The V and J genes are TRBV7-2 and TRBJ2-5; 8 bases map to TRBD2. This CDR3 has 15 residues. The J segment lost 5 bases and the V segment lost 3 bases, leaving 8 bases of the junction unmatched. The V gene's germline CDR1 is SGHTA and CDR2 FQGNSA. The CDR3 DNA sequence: TGTGCCAGCAGCTTTGAGGGACTAGGTGGCGAGACCCAGTACTTC. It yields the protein CASSFEGLGGETQYF. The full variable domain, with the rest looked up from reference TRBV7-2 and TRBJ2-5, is GAGVSQSPSNKVTEKGKDVELRCDPISGHTALYWYRQSLGQGLEFLIYFQGNSAPDKSGLPSDRFSAERTGGSVSTLTIQRTQQEDSAVYLCASSFEGLGGETQYFGPGTRLLVL.

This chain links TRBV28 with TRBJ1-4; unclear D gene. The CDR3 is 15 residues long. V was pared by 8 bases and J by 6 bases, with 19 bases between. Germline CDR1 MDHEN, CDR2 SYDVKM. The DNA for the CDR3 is TGTGCCAGCTACCCCCTCAAGGAAACAGATGAAAAACTGTTTTTT. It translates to CASYPLKETDEKLFF.

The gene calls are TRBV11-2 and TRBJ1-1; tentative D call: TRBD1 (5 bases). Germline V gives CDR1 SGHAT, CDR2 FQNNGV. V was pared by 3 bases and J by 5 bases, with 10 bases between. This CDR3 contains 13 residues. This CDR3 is CASSFHAGTEAFF. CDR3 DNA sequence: TGTGCCAGCAGCTTCCATGCAGGGACTGAAGCTTTCTTT.